The rows below give T cell receptor beta chains drawn from one sample of a study of blood T cell repertoires in COVID-19. Using immunoSEQ multiplex PCR, the repertoire was profiled, and TCRdb retains in-frame clones only, with some absent. The table has about 290,000 clones, roughly 89% seen once. Material: peripheral blood. The receptors were gathered from a woman aged 30 to 39 with COVID-19, enrolled during active disease. Each CDR3 is given with its conserved first and last residue. D genes are given only for firm matches. Not all rows give a size; the values are once, few, many and, for expanded clones, a class.

d_call: .
clone_size: .
j_call: TRBJ1-5
v_call: TRBV18
cdr3_nt: TGTGCCAGCTCACTAGGTGAAGCGAATCAGCCCCAGCATTTT
cdr3_aa: CASSLGEANQPQHF

d_call: TRBD1
clone_size: once
j_call: TRBJ1-6
v_call: TRBV9
cdr3_nt: TGTGCCAGCAGCATGGGACAGGGAGAGTCTCTTCCCCTCCACTTT
cdr3_aa: CASSMGQGESLPLHF

d_call: .
clone_size: .
j_call: TRBJ2-5
v_call: TRBV3-1/TRBV3-2
cdr3_nt: TGTGCCAGCAGCGGACGGGGGGCGGAGACCCAGTACTTC
cdr3_aa: CASSGRGAETQYF

d_call: TRBD1
clone_size: .
j_call: TRBJ2-7
v_call: TRBV12-3/TRBV12-4
cdr3_nt: TGTGCCAGCAGTCACGCGGGGGACAGGGGGTCGTTC
cdr3_aa: CASSHAGDRGSF

d_call: TRBD1
clone_size: .
j_call: TRBJ1-2
v_call: TRBV30
cdr3_nt: TGTGCCTGGAGCGACGGACAGGGAAAAGGCTACACCTTC
cdr3_aa: CAWSDGQGKGYTF

d_call: .
clone_size: .
j_call: TRBJ1-6
v_call: TRBV6-5
cdr3_nt: TGTGCCACTCAGGGTACGGCTCCTTCACCCCTCCACTTT
cdr3_aa: CATQGTAPSPLHF

d_call: .
clone_size: .
j_call: TRBJ2-3
v_call: TRBV3-1/TRBV3-2
cdr3_nt: TGTGCCAGCAGCCAAGATCAGGGAGATACGCAGTATTTT
cdr3_aa: CASSQDQGDTQYF

d_call: .
clone_size: .
j_call: TRBJ1-5
v_call: TRBV27
cdr3_nt: TGTGCCAGCAGTTTAGGTGGGGGGGATCAGCCCCAGCATTTT
cdr3_aa: CASSLGGGDQPQHF

d_call: TRBD1
clone_size: few
j_call: TRBJ1-5
v_call: TRBV7-2
cdr3_nt: TGTGCCAGCAGCTTAGATGGTGGCAGGGGGCGAAGTAGCAATCAGCCCCAGCATTTT
cdr3_aa: CASSLDGGRGRSSNQPQHF

d_call: TRBD2
clone_size: .
j_call: TRBJ2-3
v_call: TRBV4-1
cdr3_nt: TGCGCCAGCAGCACACGAGCGGGGGGGGGCACAGATACGCAGTATTTT
cdr3_aa: CASSTRAGGGTDTQYF

d_call: .
clone_size: .
j_call: TRBJ1-6
v_call: TRBV11-2
cdr3_nt: TGTGCCAGCAGCTTCGGGTCCTATAATTCACCCCTCCACTTT
cdr3_aa: CASSFGSYNSPLHF

d_call: TRBD1
clone_size: few
j_call: TRBJ1-5
v_call: TRBV28
cdr3_nt: TGTGCCAGCAGCTCGACAGGGGCGCGGCAGCCCCAGCATTTT
cdr3_aa: CASSSTGARQPQHF

d_call: TRBD2
clone_size: .
j_call: TRBJ2-1
v_call: TRBV10-2
cdr3_nt: TGCGCCAGCGGCCTGAGGGGCGGGGGGAACAATGAGCAGTTCTTC
cdr3_aa: CASGLRGGGNNEQFF

d_call: .
clone_size: .
j_call: TRBJ2-5
v_call: TRBV12-3/TRBV12-4
cdr3_nt: TGTGCCAGCAGTTTACTGGAGACCCAGTACTTC
cdr3_aa: CASSLLETQYF

d_call: TRBD2
clone_size: .
j_call: TRBJ2-3
v_call: TRBV18
cdr3_nt: TGTGCCAGCTCACTTTTTAGCGGGGGCACAGATACGCAGTATTTT
cdr3_aa: CASSLFSGGTDTQYF

d_call: TRBD1
clone_size: .
j_call: TRBJ1-2
v_call: TRBV7-8
cdr3_nt: TGTGCCAGCAGGCCGGACAGGACTAACTATGGCTACACCTTC
cdr3_aa: CASRPDRTNYGYTF

d_call: TRBD1
clone_size: .
j_call: TRBJ1-2
v_call: TRBV24-1
cdr3_nt: TGTGCCACCAGTGCTCTTGAGTACAGGGGGGTTTCGCTCTATGGCTACACCTTC
cdr3_aa: CATSALEYRGVSLYGYTF

d_call: TRBD1
clone_size: .
j_call: TRBJ2-7
v_call: TRBV19
cdr3_nt: TGTGCCAGTAGTCCCGGGACAGGGGTCTACGAGCAGTACTTC
cdr3_aa: CASSPGTGVYEQYF

d_call: TRBD2
clone_size: .
j_call: TRBJ2-3
v_call: TRBV19
cdr3_nt: TGTGCCAGTTGCCGGACTAGCGTAGATACGCAGTATTTT
cdr3_aa: CASCRTSVDTQYF

d_call: .
clone_size: .
j_call: TRBJ2-7
v_call: TRBV4-1
cdr3_nt: TGCGCCAGCAGCCAAGGTTTTGCCAACCGGGGGAGCTACGAGCAGTACTTC
cdr3_aa: CASSQGFANRGSYEQYF

d_call: .
clone_size: .
j_call: TRBJ1-1
v_call: TRBV9
cdr3_nt: TGTGCCAGCAGCCCAGCGGCAGGGGCGAGGAACACTGAAGCTTTCTTT
cdr3_aa: CASSPAAGARNTEAFF

d_call: TRBD2
clone_size: .
j_call: TRBJ2-1
v_call: TRBV7-8
cdr3_nt: TGTGCCAGCAGCTCGGGACTAGCGGGGAGGCCCTACAATGAGCAGTTCTTC
cdr3_aa: CASSSGLAGRPYNEQFF